This T cell receptor (beta chain) was obtained from a study of regulatory T cells in long-lasting Graves disease. CDR3 regions were amplified by Arm-PCR using iRepertoire HTBI primers to build TCR beta libraries. TCRdb analysed the multiplex PCR reads with MiXCR anew, one entry per CDR3 protein. The sample lists about 460,000 distinct CDR3 sequences, 22% occurring once. Time point: persistent/refractory GD, antithyroid drugs over 5 years with positive TRAb. PBMCs provided the RNA from which the TCR library was made. Peripheral blood, around 10 milliliters of it, was drawn into EDTA tubes. Germline lookup yields CDR1 DFQATT and CDR2 SNEGSKA (reference sequence). The CDR3 runs 12 residues. Trimming removed 6 bases at V and 4 bases at J, with 12 bases between. This clonotype was picked up many times.

The source of this sequence is a female donor with Graves disease. The sample was peripheral blood mononuclear cells (PBMCs), taken when the disease was refractory, from a patient treated with antithyroid drugs. The chain carries TRBV20-1 and TRBJ1-1, with D perhaps TRBD1 (5 bases). CDR3 bases: TGCAGTGCCCGGGCAGGGTTCACTGAAGCTTTCTTT. Residues: CSARAGFTEAFF.